This entry lists 18 T cell receptor beta chains sequenced from one sample in a study of blood T cell repertoires in COVID-19. Profiling relied on immunoSEQ multiplex PCR, and the TCRdb table lists in-frame clones only, not all of them. The table records some 290,000 clones, roughly nine tenths of them present only once. The sequenced material came from peripheral blood. The origin of the receptors is a woman younger than 45 with COVID-19, enrolled during active disease.

The rearrangement uses TRBV5-1 and TRBJ1-3, with 10 bases fitting TRBD1. The CDR3 sequence is 14 residues long. Germline CDR1 SGHRS, CDR2 YFSETQ. V was clipped by 4 bases and J by 2 bases; unmatched bases: 0. Written as DNA, the CDR3 is TGCGCCAGCAGCGGACAGGGGGCTGGAAACACCATATATTTT. Protein: CASSGQGAGNTIYF.

The J gene is TRBJ2-1, the V gene TRBV5-5; D possibly corresponds to TRBD1 (5 bases). V was trimmed by 1 base and J by 1 base, leaving 9 bases between them. Germline CDR1 and CDR2: SGHKS and YYEKEE (reference sequence). There are 15 residues in the CDR3. This CDR3 reads CASSLIPGSYNEQFF. DNA of the CDR3: TGTGCCAGCAGCTTGATCCCAGGGTCCTACAATGAGCAGTTCTTC.

In its sample, this clone was seen a few times. The genes are TRBV29-1 and TRBJ1-5; possible D gene TRBD1, 5 bases. CDR1 and CDR2 from the germline V gene are SQVTM and ANQGSEA. Trimming took 5 bases from V and 3 from J, leaving 11 bases between them. CDR3 length: 13 amino acids. CDR3 residues: CSVPGGYNQPQHF. Written as DNA, the CDR3 is TGCAGCGTTCCTGGGGGGTACAATCAGCCCCAGCATTTT.

This chain connects TRBV7-9 to TRBJ2-7; 10 bases are shared with TRBD1. The V segment lost 5 bases and the J segment 5 bases; nucleotides outside the gene matches: 6. Germline lookup yields CDR1 SEHNR and CDR2 FQNEAQ (reference sequence). This CDR3 has 14 amino acids. The CDR3, as DNA: TGTGCCAGCAGCCGCTGGACAGGGGGGGACGAGCAGTACTTC. Translating gives CASSRWTGGDEQYF.

The rearrangement links TRBV3-1 (or the pseudogene TRBV3-2) to TRBJ2-7; no firm D call. Germline V gene data show CDR1 as LGHDT and CDR2 as YNNKEL (reference sequence). The V gene lost 1 base and the J gene lost 0 bases, with 10 bases spanning the gap. This CDR3 comprises 15 residues. CDR3 residues: CASSQGLSLSYEQYF. The CDR3 DNA reads as TGTGCCAGCAGCCAAGGGCTTAGCCTCTCCTACGAGCAGTACTTC.

The gene calls are TRBV6-5 and TRBJ1-2; 9 bases are a match to TRBD1. With V trimmed by 0 bases and J by 4 bases, 0 bases remained unmatched. Germline V gene data show CDR1 as MNHEY and CDR2 as SVGAGI. This CDR3 is built from 14 residues. CDR3 sequence reads: CASSYSTGGYGYTF. DNA of the CDR3: TGTGCCAGCAGTTACTCGACAGGGGGCTATGGCTACACCTTC.

This sequence joins TRBV5-1 and TRBJ2-1; D may match TRBD1 or TRBD2 (7 bases each). Germline loops: CDR1 SGHRS, CDR2 YFSETQ. Trimming pared 4 bases from V and 7 bases from J, leaving 18 bases between. The CDR3 covers 15 residues. The CDR3 protein is CASSLGGTDNNEQFF. The CDR3 DNA sequence: TGCGCCAGCAGCCTGGGGGGGACAGACAATAATGAGCAGTTCTTC.

This rearrangement joins TRBV6-5 to TRBJ2-5; 8 bases are a match to TRBD1. V lost 6 bases to trimming and J lost 1 base; unmatched junction nucleotides: 1. The CDR3 runs 13 residues. The germline V gene has CDR1 MNHEY and CDR2 SVGAGI. The DNA for the CDR3 is TGTGCCAGCAGGACAGGGGCCCAAGAGACCCAGTACTTC. Translated, it gives CASRTGAQETQYF.

V usage is TRBV24-1 and J usage is TRBJ2-3; 13 positions agree with TRBD2. Per germline, CDR1 KGHDR and CDR2 SFDVKD. The J segment lost 8 bases and the V segment lost 10 bases, leaving 11 bases of the junction unmatched. The CDR3 sequence is 15 residues long. The CDR3 here is CATGPGLAGNGTQYF. CDR3 nucleotides: TGTGCCACGGGTCCGGGACTAGCGGGGAACGGTACGCAGTATTTT.

This clone was observed once. The rearrangement uses TRBV5-1 and TRBJ2-2; D is possibly TRBD2 (5 bases). Germline V gene data show CDR1 as SGHRS and CDR2 as YFSETQ. The CDR3 totals 13 residues. Trimming took off 4 bases at V and 5 bases at J, with 9 bases between the two ends. The CDR3 spells CASSPWETGELFF. The CDR3 DNA follows: TGCGCCAGCAGCCCCTGGGAGACCGGGGAGCTGTTTTTT.

The table lists this clone with a count of one. This sequence joins TRBV4-1 and TRBJ2-2; TRBD2 matches at 7 bases. Germline V gene sequence: CDR1 MGHRA, CDR2 YSYEKL. CDR3 length equals 14 residues. Unmatched junction bases numbered 3, after V lost 1 base and J lost 7 bases. Here the CDR3 DNA reads TGCGCCAGCAGCCAAGGACTAGCAAGCGGGGAGCTGTTTTTT. As protein: CASSQGLASGELFF.

The V gene is TRBV18, the J gene TRBJ1-2; 10 nucleotides line up with TRBD1. This CDR3 contains 15 residues. From germline, CDR1 is KGHSH and CDR2 LQKENI. V dropped 5 bases and J dropped 4; count of bases not matched to a gene: 7. The CDR3 protein is CASSKTGGAPYGYTF. DNA of the CDR3: TGTGCCAGCTCAAAGACAGGGGGCGCTCCCTATGGCTACACCTTC.

The chain couples TRBV28 to TRBJ2-5; no definite D call. Trimming shortened V by 5 bases and J by 5 bases, and 6 bases separated the two germline ends. Germline CDR1 and CDR2: MDHEN and SYDVKM. CDR3 length equals 11 residues. The CDR3 DNA follows: TGTGCCAGCAGTGCTCGGGAGACCCAGTACTTC. Translated, it gives CASSARETQYF. Variable domain in full (rest from reference TRBV28 and TRBJ2-5): DVKVTQSSRYLVKRTGEKVFLECVQDMDHENMFWYRQDPGLGLRLIYFSYDVKMKEKGDIPEGYSVSREKKERFSLILESASTNQTSMYLCASSARETQYFGPGTRLLVL.

The rearrangement links TRBV19 to TRBJ1-4; no reliable D call. The germline V gene has CDR1 LNHDA and CDR2 SQIVND (reference sequence). The CDR3 consists of 14 residues. V was pared by 2 bases and J by 11 bases, with 15 bases between. The CDR3 region has the DNA TGTGCCAGTAGTATATTGGAAGGGAGGCGGAAACTGTTTTTT. Its translation is CASSILEGRRKLFF.

The rearrangement uses TRBV4-1 and TRBJ2-5, with TRBD2 matching over 13 bases. The V and J ends lost 3 bases and 4 bases, in that order; junction bases with no gene match: 5. The CDR3 is made up of 16 amino acids. Per germline, CDR1 MGHRA and CDR2 YSYEKL. The CDR3 reads CASSHQLAGGRETQYF. In DNA form, the CDR3 reads TGCGCCAGCAGCCACCAACTAGCGGGGGGGCGAGAGACCCAGTACTTC.

The chain uses TRBV5-4 and TRBJ2-1; D uncertain. The V end was cut by 2 bases, the J end by 8 bases, with 11 bases between. Germline assignment: CDR1 SGHNT and CDR2 YYREEE (reference sequence). The CDR3 sequence is 13 residues long. The CDR3 nucleotides are TGTGCCAGCAGCTTAACTATAGGCGATGAGCAGTTCTTC. This codes for CASSLTIGDEQFF.

V gene TRBV2 combines with J gene TRBJ2-5; no clear D gene. The V gene lost 7 bases and the J gene lost 5 bases, with 14 bases spanning the gap. From germline, CDR1 is SNHLY and CDR2 FYNNEI. The CDR3 spans 13 residues. The CDR3, as DNA: TGTGCCAGCATCCGTAGTGACTGGGAGACCCAGTACTTC. Translating it yields CASIRSDWETQYF.

This clone was seen once. The chain links TRBV11-3 to TRBJ2-3, with a possible D match to TRBD1 (7 bases). V lost 4 bases and J lost 1, with 12 bases in between. Germline CDR1 reads SGHNT; CDR2 reads YENEEA. This CDR3 is 15 amino acids long. The CDR3 region has the DNA TGTGCCAGCAGCTCGGAGGGGGCGGGCACAGATACGCAGTATTTT. Translated, it gives CASSSEGAGTDTQYF.